This entry concerns a single T cell receptor beta chain. Its antigen is unknown. There are no base qualities to consult, and no much larger clone falls within one base. These data are taken from a study of blood T cell repertoires in COVID-19 (dated by TCRdb to the early 2020s). Context from the whole study: Collaborator samples came from the United States, Italy and Spain and covered acute and convalescent phases of COVID-19. Samples were obtained from the ongoing ImmuneRACE study (first 160 participants) and from 1,254 subjects provided by 6 global collaborators. Nearly every sample came with metadata listing a de-identified subject ID, COVID-19 status, age in years and sex. The repertoires were released in a freely available public database meant as a resource for research on the immune response to SARS-CoV-2. Subjects who had been exposed to COVID-19, were actively infected with it, or had recovered from it provided the deeply sampled blood TCRbeta repertoires that made up the dataset. Where HLA class I and class II types were available, the types were taken from metadata supplied by the sample provider, not from assay-based typing. The prospective study material was composed of cDNA or gDNA derived from T cells, B-cell-depleted T cells, or PBMCs.

The immunoSEQ Assay, a bias-controlled multiplex PCR, was used to amplify TCRbeta CDR3 regions from genomic DNA. The paper's processing steps were these. Within the assay, amplification of reference gene primers was used to estimate how many nucleated cells each sample contained. To quantify the absolute abundance of each unique TCRbeta CDR3 rearrangement, sequence reads were collapsed and filtered. For each sample, productive Simpson clonality was calculated as the square root of Simpson's diversity index over productive rearrangements. In TCRdb, the immuneACCESS table is reduced to in-frame sequences with V and J assigned. These tables do not hold every clone; where another copy was compared, an unresolved V gene accounts for under half, and the others remain unexplained. V, J and clone size reflect that table, while D and trimming were determined from the DNA. Within this sample are about 190,000 clones, with less than 85% of them counted one time only. The biggest ten clones account for under 4% of the sample.

Participants in the prospective study were enrolled through a virtual design, were aged roughly 18 to 95 years, and lived in fewer than 30 United States geographic areas. Cohort assignment in the prospective study relied on participant-reported clinical history from a screening survey and a study questionnaire. For ImmuneRACE Cohort 3, a participant was defined as recovered based on two consecutive negative NP/OP PCR tests, clearance by a healthcare professional, or resolution of symptoms. In the prospective study, mobile phlebotomists collected whole blood, serum and a nasopharyngeal or oropharyngeal swab from each participant. Prospective study participants could optionally give additional blood draws and questionnaires over an approximately two-month period. Prospective study blood samples were shipped either frozen or at room temperature before DNA extraction. Paper-wide results and their limitations: The amount of clinical and demographic metadata varied by source and participant and was provided uncurated.

The CDR3 holds 20 amino acids from the cysteine to the phenylalanine. Here the CDR3 DNA is all that survives: 60 bases in frame from base 1. V and J are truncated by 2 bases and 6 bases respectively, leaving an intervening sequence of 28 bases. Reading the germline V gene (reference sequence) gives CDR1 LGHDT and CDR2 YNNKEL. Recombination connected TRBV3-1 (or the pseudogene TRBV3-2) to TRBJ2-2; TRBD2 is perhaps the D gene, given 7 matching bases. The TCR sequence derives from a woman in her 30s who had recovered from COVID-19. Sample: PBMCs or T cells enriched from blood (not recorded which). The CDR3: CASSQPRRGGSGMGAGELFF. The DNA sequence is TGTGCCAGCAGCCAACCCCGGAGGGGGGGGAGCGGGATGGGCGCCGGGGAGCTGTTTTTT.